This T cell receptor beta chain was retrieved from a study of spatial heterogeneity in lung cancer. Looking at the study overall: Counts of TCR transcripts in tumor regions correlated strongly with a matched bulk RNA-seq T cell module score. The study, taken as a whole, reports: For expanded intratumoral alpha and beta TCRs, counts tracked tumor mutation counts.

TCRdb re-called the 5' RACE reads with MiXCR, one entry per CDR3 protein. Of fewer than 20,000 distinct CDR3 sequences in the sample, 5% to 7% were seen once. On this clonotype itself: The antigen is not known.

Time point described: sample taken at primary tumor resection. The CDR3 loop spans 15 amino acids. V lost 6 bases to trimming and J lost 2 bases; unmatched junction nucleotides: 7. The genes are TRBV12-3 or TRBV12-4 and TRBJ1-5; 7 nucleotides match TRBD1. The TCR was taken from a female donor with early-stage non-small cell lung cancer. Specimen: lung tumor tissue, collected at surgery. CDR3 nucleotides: TGTGCCAGCAGCATAGGGGGCGCGGGCAATCAGCCCCAGCATTTT. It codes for CASSIGGAGNQPQHF.